These 5 T cell receptor beta chains originate from one sample sequenced in a study of T cell responses to AZD1222 COVID-19 vaccine. Here immunoSEQ multiplex PCR was the method, and the copy in TCRdb shows in-frame clones only, minus some. This sample has 95,000 to 100,000 clones, with roughly 86% found just once. The sequenced sample was peripheral blood, obtained on day 0 of AZD1222 vaccination. The receptors derive from an adult in good health.

This clone was counted only a few times. The V call is TRBV5-1, the J call TRBJ2-6; D unresolved. Trimming cost V 0 bases and J 0 bases, with 10 bases left between them. In germline, CDR1 is SGHRS, CDR2 YFSETQ. The CDR3 contains 17 residues. Here the CDR3 DNA reads TGCGCCAGCAGCTTGGGGCAGGTTTCCTCTGGGGCCAACGTCCTGACTTTC. Amino acid sequence: CASSLGQVSSGANVLTF. Full variable domain (remainder filled in from reference TRBV5-1 and TRBJ2-6): KAGVTQTPRYLIKTRGQQVTLSCSPISGHRSVSWYQQTPGQGLQFLFEYFSETQRNKGNFPGRFSGRQFSNSRSEMNVSTLELGDSALYLCASSLGQVSSGANVLTFGAGSRLTVL.

This clone was found a few times. The chain carries TRBV7-2 and TRBJ1-1; D is undetermined. V gave up 2 bases and J gave up 1 base, with 5 bases separating them. This CDR3 spans 13 amino acids. The V gene's germline CDR1 is SGHTA and CDR2 FQGNSA. In DNA, the CDR3 is TGTGCCAGCAGCTTATGGTCGAACACTGAAGCTTTCTTT. Its translation is CASSLWSNTEAFF.

The J gene is TRBJ2-7, the V gene TRBV18; tentatively, D is TRBD2 (6 bases). This CDR3 region has 15 residues. V was shortened by 3 bases and J by 5 bases, with 17 bases between the two germline ends. Germline CDR1 and CDR2: KGHSH and LQKENI. DNA for the CDR3: TGTGCCAGCTCACCTATGGGGGGAATCGGAGACGAGCAGTACTTC. The encoded protein is CASSPMGGIGDEQYF.

V gene TRBV19 combines with J gene TRBJ2-1; D remains unclear. V was clipped by 3 bases and J by 2 bases, with 8 bases between them. The CDR3 spans 14 residues. Germline values: CDR1 LNHDA, CDR2 SQIVND (reference sequence). CDR3 protein: CASSIASAYNEQFF. The CDR3 coding sequence is TGTGCCAGTAGTATCGCTTCAGCCTACAATGAGCAGTTCTTC.

The chain is built from TRBV6-5 and TRBJ1-5; D is ambiguous. The CDR3 totals 12 residues. With 7 bases removed from V and 4 bases from J, the gap between germline ends came to 8 bases. Germline V gene lookup returns CDR1 MNHEY and CDR2 SVGAGI. The CDR3 loop reads CASTNGNQPQHF. The CDR3 DNA reads as TGTGCCAGCACTAACGGGAATCAGCCCCAGCATTTT.